In its sample, the clone carrying this T cell receptor beta chain was seen many times. Its cognate antigen is unknown. What was amplified from RNA transcripts were TCR beta CDR3 regions. The TCR CDR3 was amplified in a first-round RT-PCR using the HTBI primer set. In TCRdb, the multiplex PCR reads were re-called with MiXCR into one record per CDR3 protein. Here the sample spans some 770,000 distinct CDR3 sequences, about a sixth being singletons. Germline trimming cut 8 bases from V and 8 bases from J; bases unmatched to any gene: 17. Germline V gene lookup returns CDR1 MDHEN and CDR2 SYDVKM. This CDR3 is built from 16 residues. This record belongs to a study of T cells in Graves' hyperthyroidism and ophthalmopathy. Study observations and caveats: In the blood, most expanded thyroid clonotypes above 0.001 appeared as well. Separating ophthalmopathy from stable hyperthyroidism was achieved by a 13 V-J model.

Graves' hyperthyroidism was deemed stable absent ophthalmopathy progression within 18 months. The authors took PBMCs from roughly 10 ml fresh peripheral blood. The origin of this receptor is a man between 18 and 29 years old with Graves' hyperthyroidism. Sequencing was carried out using blood. The rearrangement joins TRBV28 to TRBJ2-1; TRBD2 aligns across 8 bases. The CDR3 nucleotides read TGTGCCAGCCTCCCCCCGGGGGGGTACACTAAGGATGAGCAGTTCTTC. Its protein is CASLPPGGYTKDEQFF.